Sequencing of this TCR beta chain was carried out in a study of Tregs in tolerant kidney transplant recipients. J was trimmed by 7 bases and V by 0 bases; bases with no gene match: 0. The germline V gene encodes CDR1 SGDLS and CDR2 YYNGEE. This CDR3 has 12 residues. Method: immunoSEQ multiplex PCR; TCRdb's copy keeps in-frame clones and lacks some. The sample has over 60,000 clones, around 98% seen once; the top ten hold around 0.5%. The gene calls are TRBV9 and TRBJ1-2; 7 positions agree with TRBD1. The sequence came from a human donor who received a combined kidney and bone marrow transplant. The sample was CD4+ T cells from blood, taken before the transplant. CDR3 sequence reads: CASSVAGGGYTF. The CDR3 DNA reads as TGTGCCAGCAGCGTAGCAGGGGGTGGCTACACCTTC.